This T cell receptor (beta chain) was captured in a study of shared clonotypes between healthy human individuals. Findings of the study overall: Blood alone was sampled, and tissue repertoires likely differ.

Recent acute infections and vaccinations were absent in the healthy HIV-negative adult donors. The table came from immunoSEQ multiplex PCR; TCRdb's copy has only in-frame clones and leaves some out. The table has some 530,000 clones, roughly 80% seen once; the top ten hold 12%. Germline CDR1 and CDR2: WNHNN and SYGVQD (reference sequence). Trimming took 8 bases from V and 5 from J, leaving 12 bases between them. This CDR3 contains 12 residues. On this clone itself: Its antigen is as yet unknown. This sequence is one base from a far larger clone and is likely a read error. At the DNA level, this CDR3 is encoded by other sequences in the same sample as well.

This TCR was recovered from a woman in her thirties or forties in good health. Some clones in this sample may be carry-over from other donors' samples. Sequencing used PBMCs. The V gene is TRBV10-1, the J gene TRBJ1-1; D gene uncertain. The CDR3 DNA is TGCGCCAGCGGGAACGGGAATACTGAAGCTTTCTTT. Residues: CASGNGNTEAFF.